This TCR beta chain was identified during a study of T-cell memory formation after mild COVID-19. Points from the study as a whole: Of the contracting clones, CD4+ ones lay mainly in CM and EM, and CD8+ ones in EMRA.

This clonotype was observed at least ten times. Its target is not known. TCRdb fed the 5' RACE reads into MiXCR, producing one record per CDR3 protein. This sample carries about 190,000 distinct CDR3 sequences, about 17% of them seen once, and the ten largest clones take 2.4%. V was shortened by 6 bases and J by 4 bases, with 12 bases between the two germline ends. The CDR3 length is 13 residues. CDR1 MNHNY and CDR2 SVGAGI come from the germline V gene (reference sequence). The specimen was PBMCs or a T cell subset sorted from them (not recorded which). The clonotype was recovered from an adult woman who had mild COVID-19 (a few samples of this study predate the infection). Cell type and time point are not known. V usage is TRBV6-6 and J usage is TRBJ2-5; a possible D gene is TRBD2 (5 bases). The CDR3 reads CASSPTRAETQYF. The CDR3 coding sequence is TGTGCCAGCAGCCCCACTAGGGCAGAGACCCAGTACTTC.